What follows is one TCR beta chain and its context. The data originate from a study of blood T cell repertoires in COVID-19. The protocol was immunoSEQ multiplex PCR, while the TCRdb copy is restricted to in-frame clones and leaves out a portion. The sample consists of some 150,000 clones, just over 85% of them appearing once. Per germline, CDR1 ENHRY and CDR2 SYGVKD. V gave up 5 bases and J gave up 6 bases; unmatched junction bases: 2. The CDR3 spans 13 residues. The sequence was obtained from a man between 45 and 60 years old who had recovered from COVID-19. The chain uses TRBV10-3 and TRBJ1-2, with 11 positions matching TRBD1. Specimen: PBMCs or T cells enriched from blood (not recorded which). The CDR3 is CAISRDRGDGYTF. The CDR3 DNA is TGTGCCATCAGTAGGGACAGGGGGGATGGCTACACCTTC.